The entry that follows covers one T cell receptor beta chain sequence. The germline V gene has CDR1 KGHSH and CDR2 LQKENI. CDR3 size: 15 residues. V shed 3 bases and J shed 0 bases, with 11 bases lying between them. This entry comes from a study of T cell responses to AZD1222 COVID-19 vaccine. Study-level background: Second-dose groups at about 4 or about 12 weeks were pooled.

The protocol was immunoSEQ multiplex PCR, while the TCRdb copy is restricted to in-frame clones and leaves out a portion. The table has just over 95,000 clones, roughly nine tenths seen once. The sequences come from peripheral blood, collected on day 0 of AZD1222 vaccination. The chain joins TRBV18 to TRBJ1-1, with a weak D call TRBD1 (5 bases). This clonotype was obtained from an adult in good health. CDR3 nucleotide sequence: TGTGCCAGCTCACCTAGACAGAGTCTGAACACTGAAGCTTTCTTT. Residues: CASSPRQSLNTEAFF.